This TCR beta chain originates from a study of identical twins. The study's findings and limits: Reduced insertions were recorded for abundant cord blood beta clonotypes, with no such pattern in memory repertoires. Twins shared beta out-of-frame sequences in excess, but this excess was weaker. Low generation-probability sequences were in excess among twin-shared out-of-frame alpha sequences.

This clonotype has just a few counts. The antigen is undetermined. This CDR3 spans 13 amino acids. V gave up 2 bases and J gave up 8 bases, with 9 bases separating them. TCRdb re-called the 5' RACE reads with MiXCR, one entry per CDR3 protein. The data hold 1.5 million or so distinct CDR3 sequences, with around a third observed a single time. The source is a newborn girl in good health. The sample taken for sequencing was cord blood. V is TRBV12-3 or TRBV12-4 and J is TRBJ1-4; no firm D call. CDR3 nucleotide sequence: TGTGCCAGCAGTTTAAGCATGGAGGAAAAACTGTTTTTT. Protein product: CASSLSMEEKLFF.